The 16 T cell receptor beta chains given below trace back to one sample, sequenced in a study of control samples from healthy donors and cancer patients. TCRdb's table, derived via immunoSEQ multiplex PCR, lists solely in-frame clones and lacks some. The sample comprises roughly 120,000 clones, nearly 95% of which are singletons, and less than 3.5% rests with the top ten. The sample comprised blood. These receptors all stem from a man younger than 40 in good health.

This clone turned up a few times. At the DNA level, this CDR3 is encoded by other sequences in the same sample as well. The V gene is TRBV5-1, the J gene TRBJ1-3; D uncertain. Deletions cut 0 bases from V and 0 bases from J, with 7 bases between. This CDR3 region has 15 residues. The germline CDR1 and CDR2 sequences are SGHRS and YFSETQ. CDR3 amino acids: CASSLGGSSGNTIYF. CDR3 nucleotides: TGCGCCAGCAGCTTGGGCGGGAGCTCTGGAAACACCATATATTTT.

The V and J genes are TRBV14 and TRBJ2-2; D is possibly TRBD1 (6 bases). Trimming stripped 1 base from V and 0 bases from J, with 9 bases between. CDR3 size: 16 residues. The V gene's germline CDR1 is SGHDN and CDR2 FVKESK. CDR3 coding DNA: TGTGCCAGCAGCCAAGGCAGGGGCCCGAACACCGGGGAGCTGTTTTTT. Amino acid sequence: CASSQGRGPNTGELFF. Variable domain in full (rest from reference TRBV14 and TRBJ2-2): EAGVTQFPSHSVIEKGQTVTLRCDPISGHDNLYWYRRVMGKEIKFLLHFVKESKQDESGMPNNRFLAERTGGTYSTLKVQPAELEDSGVYFCASSQGRGPNTGELFFGEGSRLTVL.

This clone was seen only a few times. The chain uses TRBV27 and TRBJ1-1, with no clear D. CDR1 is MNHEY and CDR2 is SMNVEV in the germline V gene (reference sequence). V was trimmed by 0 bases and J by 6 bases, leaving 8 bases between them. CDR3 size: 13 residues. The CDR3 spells CASSLSRGAEAFF. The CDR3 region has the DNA TGTGCCAGCAGTTTATCCCGCGGGGCTGAAGCTTTCTTT.

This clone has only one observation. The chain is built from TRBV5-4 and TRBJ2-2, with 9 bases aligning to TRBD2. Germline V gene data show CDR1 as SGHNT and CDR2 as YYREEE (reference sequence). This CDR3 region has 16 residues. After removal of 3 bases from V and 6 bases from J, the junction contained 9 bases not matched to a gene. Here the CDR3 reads CASSSAGTSFSGELFF. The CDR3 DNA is TGTGCCAGCAGCTCCGCTGGGACTAGCTTTTCCGGGGAGCTGTTTTTT.

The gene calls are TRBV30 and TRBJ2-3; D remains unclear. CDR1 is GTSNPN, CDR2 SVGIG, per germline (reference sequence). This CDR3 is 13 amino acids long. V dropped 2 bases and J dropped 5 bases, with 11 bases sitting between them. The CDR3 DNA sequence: TGTGCCTGGAGTCCTACCCCCCGAGATACGCAGTATTTT. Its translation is CAWSPTPRDTQYF.

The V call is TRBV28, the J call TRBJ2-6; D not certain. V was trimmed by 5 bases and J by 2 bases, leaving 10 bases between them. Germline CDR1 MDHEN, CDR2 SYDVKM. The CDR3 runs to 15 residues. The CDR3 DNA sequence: TGTGCCAGCAGTGCCCCGGGTGCTGGGGCCAACGTCCTGACTTTC. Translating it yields CASSAPGAGANVLTF.

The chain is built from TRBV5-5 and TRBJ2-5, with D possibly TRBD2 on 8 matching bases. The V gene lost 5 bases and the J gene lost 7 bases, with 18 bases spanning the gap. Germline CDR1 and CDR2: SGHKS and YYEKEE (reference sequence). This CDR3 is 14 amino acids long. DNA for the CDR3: TGTGCCAGCAGACGGGAGGGGGCCGGGGGGACCCAGTACTTC. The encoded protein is CASRREGAGGTQYF.

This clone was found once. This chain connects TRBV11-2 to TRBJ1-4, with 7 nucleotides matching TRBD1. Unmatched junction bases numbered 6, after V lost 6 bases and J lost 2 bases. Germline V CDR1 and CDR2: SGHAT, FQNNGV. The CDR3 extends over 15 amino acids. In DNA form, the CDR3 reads TGTGCCAGCAGACTTCCAGGGGGTACTAATGAAAAACTGTTTTTT. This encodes CASRLPGGTNEKLFF.

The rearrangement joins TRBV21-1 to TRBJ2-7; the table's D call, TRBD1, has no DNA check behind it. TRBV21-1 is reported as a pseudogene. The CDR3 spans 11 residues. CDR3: CASWGQYEQYV. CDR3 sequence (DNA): TGTGCCAGCTGGGGCCAATACGAGCAGTACGTC.

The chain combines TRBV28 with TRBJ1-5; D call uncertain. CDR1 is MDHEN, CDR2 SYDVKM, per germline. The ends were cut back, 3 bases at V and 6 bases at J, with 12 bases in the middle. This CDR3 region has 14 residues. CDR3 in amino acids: CASSLTQPVQPQHF. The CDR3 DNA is TGTGCCAGCAGTTTGACCCAACCTGTTCAGCCCCAGCATTTT.

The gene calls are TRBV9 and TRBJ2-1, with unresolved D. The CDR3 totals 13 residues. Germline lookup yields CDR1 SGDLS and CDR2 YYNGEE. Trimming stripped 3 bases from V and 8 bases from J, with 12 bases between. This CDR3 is CASSAPGVYEQFF. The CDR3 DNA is TGTGCCAGCAGCGCCCCTGGGGTCTATGAGCAGTTCTTC.

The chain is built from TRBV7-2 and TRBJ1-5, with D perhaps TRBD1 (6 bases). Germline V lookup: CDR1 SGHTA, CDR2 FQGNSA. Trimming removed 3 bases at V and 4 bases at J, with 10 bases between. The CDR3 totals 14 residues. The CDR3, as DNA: TGTGCCAGCAGCTTTGGGGGACAAAATCAGCCCCAGCATTTT. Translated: CASSFGGQNQPQHF.

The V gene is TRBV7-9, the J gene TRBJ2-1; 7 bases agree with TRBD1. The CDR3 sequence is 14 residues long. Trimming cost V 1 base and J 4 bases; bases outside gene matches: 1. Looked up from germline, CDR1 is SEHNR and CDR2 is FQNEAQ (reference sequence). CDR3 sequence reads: CASSLETGYNEQFF. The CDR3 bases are TGTGCCAGCAGCTTAGAGACAGGGTACAATGAGCAGTTCTTC.

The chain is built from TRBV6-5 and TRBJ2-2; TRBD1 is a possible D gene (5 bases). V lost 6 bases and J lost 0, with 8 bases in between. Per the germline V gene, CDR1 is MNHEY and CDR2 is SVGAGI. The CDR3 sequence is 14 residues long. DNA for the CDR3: TGTGCCAGCAGCCAGACAGCGAACACCGGGGAGCTGTTTTTT. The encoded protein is CASSQTANTGELFF.

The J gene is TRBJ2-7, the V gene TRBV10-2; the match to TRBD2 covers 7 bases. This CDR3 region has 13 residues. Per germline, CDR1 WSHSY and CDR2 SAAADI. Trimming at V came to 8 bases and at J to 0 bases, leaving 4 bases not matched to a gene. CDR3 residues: CASSWEGSYEQYV. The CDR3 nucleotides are TGCGCCAGCTCTTGGGAGGGCTCCTACGAGCAGTACGTC.

The CDR3 DNA reads TGTGCCAGCAGCCCGTCCGGGAGGAGGGCGAATGAGCAGTTCTTC. It yields the protein CASSPSGRRANEQFF. The V call is TRBV7-3, the J call TRBJ2-1; 7 bases are shared with TRBD2. The CDR3 has 15 amino acids. V lost 5 bases to trimming and J lost 7 bases; unmatched junction nucleotides: 11. Germline V CDR1 and CDR2: SGHTA, FQGTGA.